This TCR beta chain comes out of a study of beta chain features in type 1 diabetes. For the study at large: Regarding age, gender and cell yields, patients proved similar to healthy donors. Regarding the study as a whole: Moderately but significantly shorter TCRB CDR3s were found in Type 1 diabetes patients in all four CD4+ subsets. Sampled from patients, naive, central memory and Treg TCRB repertoires appeared more similar than those sampled from healthy donors.

It was via CD45RO/CCR7/CD25/CD127/CD95/CD27 that CD4+ naive, central memory, regulatory and stem cell-like memory cells were sorted. All of the isolated RNA was reverse transcribed, so expressed TCRB transcripts were sequenced. Using immunoSEQ multiplex PCR, the repertoire was profiled, and TCRdb retains in-frame clones only, with some absent. The table has about 40,000 clones, roughly 49% seen once; the top ten hold roughly 0.7%. The CDR3 runs to 17 residues. Trimming cost V 4 bases and J 7 bases; bases outside gene matches: 15. Germline V gene data show CDR1 as SSHAT and CDR2 as FNYEAQ (reference sequence). The sample holds a few counts of this clone. What it recognizes is unknown.

The rearrangement links TRBV7-7 to TRBJ2-5, with TRBD1 matching over 10 bases. This receptor was identified in a woman younger than 30 in good health. The sample consisted of central memory CD4+ T cells from blood. The chain's CDR3 is CASSSTSGTGDVATQYF. In nucleotides, the CDR3 is TGTGCCAGCAGCTCAACCTCCGGGACAGGGGATGTTGCGACCCAGTACTTC. The entire variable domain, with the rest obtained from reference TRBV7-7 and TRBJ2-5, is as follows: GAGVSQSPRYKVTKRGQDVTLRCDPISSHATLYWYQQALGQGPEFLTYFNYEAQPDKSGLPSDRFSAERPEGSISTLTIQRTEQRDSAMYRCASSSTSGTGDVATQYFGPGTRLLVL.